What follows describes a single T cell receptor (beta chain). The data derive from a study of control samples from healthy donors and cancer patients. This CDR3 has 15 amino acids. The junction had 8 bases not matched to a gene; V was cut back by 3 bases and J by 4 bases. Germline V gene lookup returns CDR1 SGHDT and CDR2 YYEEEE. Method: immunoSEQ multiplex PCR; TCRdb's copy keeps in-frame clones and lacks some. The table lists around 120,000 clones, around 87% of them singletons. This TCR derives from a man aged 60 to 69 in good health. This sequence joins TRBV5-6 and TRBJ1-2; 8 bases match TRBD1. Source material: blood. The CDR3 DNA sequence: TGTGCCAGCAGCTCCACAGGACAGGGAATCTATGGCTACACCTTC. It encodes CASSSTGQGIYGYTF.